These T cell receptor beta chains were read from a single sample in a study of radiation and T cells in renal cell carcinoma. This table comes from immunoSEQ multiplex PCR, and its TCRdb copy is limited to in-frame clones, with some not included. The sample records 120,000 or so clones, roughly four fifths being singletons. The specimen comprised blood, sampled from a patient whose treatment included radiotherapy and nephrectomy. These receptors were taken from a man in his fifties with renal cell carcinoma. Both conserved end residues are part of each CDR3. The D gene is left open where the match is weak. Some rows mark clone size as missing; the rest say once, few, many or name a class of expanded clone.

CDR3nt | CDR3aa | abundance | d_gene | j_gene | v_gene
TGTGCCAGCAGCTTGTCTGGGGTTGGTGGCACAGATACGCAGTATTTT | CASSLSGVGGTDTQYF | - | - | TRBJ2-3 | TRBV5-4
TGTGCCAGTAGTATAATTCCGAGCACCGGGGAGCTGTTTTTT | CASSIIPSTGELFF | - | - | TRBJ2-2 | TRBV19
TGCGCCAGCAGCGACATAGGCGGGGGGCAAGGCTACACCTTC | CASSDIGGGQGYTF | - | - | TRBJ1-2 | TRBV10-2
TGTGCCAGCAGCATAGACAGGGCACGAGCCTACGAGCAGTACTTC | CASSIDRARAYEQYF | - | TRBD1 | TRBJ2-7 | TRBV7-2
TGTGCCAGTAGTAGCAGGGGAGAAGCTAACTATGGCTACACCTTC | CASSSRGEANYGYTF | - | - | TRBJ1-2 | TRBV19
TGTGCCAGCAGCTTAGGAGTGGAGGAGCAGTTCTTC | CASSLGVEEQFF | - | - | TRBJ2-1 | TRBV11-2
TGTGCCAGCAGCATAAACACAGATACGCAGTATTTT | CASSINTDTQYF | - | - | TRBJ2-3 | TRBV7-2
TGTGCCAGCAGCTATAGCAGGACCGCGGGGGAGCAGTACTTC | CASSYSRTAGEQYF | - | - | TRBJ2-7 | TRBV7-2
TGTGCCAGTATCGCAGGACAGGGGGCATGGGGCTACACCTTC | CASIAGQGAWGYTF | - | TRBD1 | TRBJ1-2 | TRBV19
TGTGCCAGCAGTTACTCGAATGGGGGGGTTTATGGCTACACCTTC | CASSYSNGGVYGYTF | - | - | TRBJ1-2 | TRBV6-5
TGCGCCAGCAGTTACTCGGGGGGCGAGCAGTACTTC | CASSYSGGEQYF | - | TRBD2 | TRBJ2-7 | TRBV4-1
TGCGCCAGCAGCCCGTTTAGGGGAGAGGATGGCTACACCTTC | CASSPFRGEDGYTF | - | - | TRBJ1-2 | TRBV5-1
TGTGCCAGCAGCTCGGGACAAGTCGGTAGCACTGAAGCTTTCTTT | CASSSGQVGSTEAFF | few | - | TRBJ1-1 | TRBV7-9
TGTGCCTGGAGTCTGGGCAACTATGGCTACACCTTC | CAWSLGNYGYTF | - | - | TRBJ1-2 | TRBV30
TGTGCCAGCAGCTGGGACGCGGACAATGAGCAGTTCTTC | CASSWDADNEQFF | - | - | TRBJ2-1 | TRBV11-3
TGTGCCAGCTCACCGACGGACAGGGGGACCCAGTACTTC | CASSPTDRGTQYF | - | TRBD1 | TRBJ2-5 | TRBV18
TGTGCCAGCAGTTCCAACAGGGGTACAACCCAGTCACCCCTCCACTTT | CASSSNRGTTQSPLHF | once | TRBD1 | TRBJ1-6 | TRBV6-5
TGTGCCAGCAGTCTAGTTTTCGGGGAGCTGTTTTTT | CASSLVFGELFF | - | - | TRBJ2-2 | TRBV2
TGTGCCAGCAGTCCGAGATTCAGCTCCTACGAGCAGTACTTC | CASSPRFSSYEQYF | - | - | TRBJ2-7 | TRBV27
TGTGCCAGCGGCCGGGACGGAATGAACACTGAAGCTTTCTTT | CASGRDGMNTEAFF | - | - | TRBJ1-1 | TRBV6-1
TGTGCCATCAGTGACTTGGGGGCGATACAAGAGACCCAGTACTTC | CAISDLGAIQETQYF | - | - | TRBJ2-5 | TRBV10-3
TGTGCCAGCAGTTCCCCAGCGGGAGGGATCTACGAGCAGTACTTC | CASSSPAGGIYEQYF | - | TRBD2 | TRBJ2-7 | TRBV28
TGTGCCAGCAGAGAAGACCTGGGTCGTGGCAATCAGCCCCAGCATTTT | CASREDLGRGNQPQHF | - | - | TRBJ1-5 | TRBV2
TGTGCCAGCAGCGCGGACAGAGTTAATGAAAAACTGTTTTTT | CASSADRVNEKLFF | - | - | TRBJ1-4 | TRBV11-2
TGTGCCAGCAGTGAAGCAAGGGGGACTAGCTTTTTAAGTGAGCAGTTCTTC | CASSEARGTSFLSEQFF | - | TRBD2 | TRBJ2-1 | TRBV6-1
TGTGCCAGCAGCTTAGGGACAGGGGCCTACGAGCAGTACTTC | CASSLGTGAYEQYF | - | TRBD1 | TRBJ2-7 | TRBV7-2
TGTGCCACCAGCAGAGATATAGGCGCAAATGAAAAACTGTTTTTT | CATSRDIGANEKLFF | - | - | TRBJ1-4 | TRBV15
TGTGCCAGCAGTGGCCCGTCGACTTGGAGCACAGATACGCAGTATTTT | CASSGPSTWSTDTQYF | - | - | TRBJ2-3 | TRBV6-1
TGTGCCAGCAACCCCAACAGGGTAAGCAATCAGCCCCAGCATTTT | CASNPNRVSNQPQHF | - | - | TRBJ1-5 | TRBV2
TGTGCCAGCAGCTTAGAACAGGGGGCCGCTTCACCCCTCCACTTT | CASSLEQGAASPLHF | - | TRBD1 | TRBJ1-6 | TRBV7-8
TGCGCCAGCAGCCCGGAAGGTAGCCATGGCTACACCTTC | CASSPEGSHGYTF | - | - | TRBJ1-2 | TRBV5-1
TGTGCCAGCAGCCCCGTCGGGGTTTATAATAGCAATCAGCCCCAGCATTTT | CASSPVGVYNSNQPQHF | - | - | TRBJ1-5 | TRBV28
TGTGCCTGGAGTCGCACACAGGGGAGGTATAGCAATCAGCCCCAGCATTTT | CAWSRTQGRYSNQPQHF | - | TRBD1 | TRBJ1-5 | TRBV30
TGTGCCAGCAGTGATGTCGGGGGGCTTGATGAAAAACTGTTTTTT | CASSDVGGLDEKLFF | - | - | TRBJ1-4 | TRBV25-1
TGTGCCAGCAGACTTCAACAGGGGGGTACTGAAGCTTTCTTT | CASRLQQGGTEAFF | - | TRBD1 | TRBJ1-1 | TRBV2
TGTGCCAGCTGGGGGGAAATCGGCCACAGAAGGACAGATACGCAGTATTTT | CASWGEIGHRRTDTQYF | - | - | TRBJ2-3 | TRBV2
TGCGCCAGCAGCCCCGTTCGGGATTCACCCCTCCACTTT | CASSPVRDSPLHF | - | - | TRBJ1-6 | TRBV4-3
TGCGCCAGCAGCCCGGGACAGGGGGCTTGGAATCAGCCCCAGCATTTT | CASSPGQGAWNQPQHF | - | TRBD1 | TRBJ1-5 | TRBV5-1
TGTGCCAGCAGCCTTACGGTCAACTATGGCTACACCTTC | CASSLTVNYGYTF | once | - | TRBJ1-2 | TRBV7-9
TGTGCCATCAGTGACTCGGGACAGGGGAATCAGCCCCAGCATTTT | CAISDSGQGNQPQHF | - | TRBD1 | TRBJ1-5 | TRBV10-3
TGTGCCAGCAGGCCGCCCGGGACAGGGTTCTACGAGCAGTACTTC | CASRPPGTGFYEQYF | - | TRBD1 | TRBJ2-7 | TRBV6-5
TGCGCCAGCAGTGAATCCGGGACCACGGAGACCCAGTACTTC | CASSESGTTETQYF | - | - | TRBJ2-5 | TRBV10-2
TGCGCCAGCAGTGAGTCGAGTAGGGGCTACAATGAGCAGTTCTTC | CASSESSRGYNEQFF | - | - | TRBJ2-1 | TRBV10-2
TGTGCCAGCAGCTTAGCCCCGGGCGCCGGGGAGCTGTTTTTT | CASSLAPGAGELFF | - | - | TRBJ2-2 | TRBV7-9
TGCGCCAGCAGCCTGAATCGACAGTTACTCTACGAGCAGTACTTC | CASSLNRQLLYEQYF | - | - | TRBJ2-7 | TRBV4-3
TGCAGCGTTGATGGTAGCACAGATACGCAGTATTTT | CSVDGSTDTQYF | - | - | TRBJ2-3 | TRBV29-1
TGCGCCAGCAGCTCGGGGGGACTTGAAGGCTACACCTTC | CASSSGGLEGYTF | once | - | TRBJ1-2 | TRBV5-1
TGCGCCAGCAGCTCCGAGCGAGTTCAAGAGACCCAGTACTTC | CASSSERVQETQYF | once | - | TRBJ2-5 | TRBV5-1
TGCGCCAGCAGTCCGGGTGACTACCGCTATGGCTACACCTTC | CASSPGDYRYGYTF | - | - | TRBJ1-2 | TRBV5-1
TGTGCCAGTAGTATAGTCCACAGCAACTATGGCTACACCTTC | CASSIVHSNYGYTF | - | - | TRBJ1-2 | TRBV19
TGTGCCAGCAGCCTGGGGTGGGGCGGCTACACCTTC | CASSLGWGGYTF | - | - | TRBJ1-2 | TRBV28
TGTGCCAGCAGCTTAGGACAGGGGGCGTTCCATGAGCAGTTCTTC | CASSLGQGAFHEQFF | - | TRBD1 | TRBJ2-1 | TRBV7-9
TGTGCCAGCAGTAAACTGGGACTTGACAATGAGCAGTTCTTC | CASSKLGLDNEQFF | - | - | TRBJ2-1 | TRBV6-5